Shown below are 21 T cell receptor beta chains from a single sample sequenced in a study of shared clonotypes between healthy human individuals (dated by TCRdb to 2018 to 2021). Library construction relied on the immunoSEQ multiplex PCR assay. TCRdb's version of the immuneACCESS table is confined to in-frame rearrangements and falls short of the full clone set. An unresolved V gene accounts for under half of the shortfall where checked; the remainder is of unknown origin. The sample includes about 960,000 clones, with around 80% observed a single time. The ten largest clones represent approximately 1.5% of the sample. The sample was memory CD4+ T cells sorted from blood. According to the study, the label for this sample's cell subset or site signals: CD45RA-negative fraction. These receptor sequences come from a young man in good health.

This clone has just one count. The V and J genes are TRBV19 and TRBJ1-2, with D hard to call. The CDR3 consists of 14 residues. Germline CDR1 and CDR2: LNHDA and SQIVND (reference sequence). V lost 2 bases and J 5 bases, leaving 12 bases between the germline ends. The CDR3 loop reads CASSIFDGDYGYTF. CDR3 bases: TGTGCCAGTAGTATATTCGACGGGGATTATGGCTACACCTTC. Variable domain in full (rest from reference TRBV19 and TRBJ1-2): DGGITQSPKYLFRKEGQNVTLSCEQNLNHDAMYWYRQDPGQGLRLIYYSQIVNDFQKGDIAEGYSVSREKKESFPLTVTSAQKNPTAFYLCASSIFDGDYGYTFGSGTRLTVV.

The V call is TRBV19, the J call TRBJ1-6, with 8 bases lining up with TRBD1. Looked up from germline, CDR1 is LNHDA and CDR2 is SQIVND (reference sequence). V trimming: 5 bases; J trimming: 12 bases; junction bases outside the gene matches: 6. The CDR3 is made up of 13 amino acids. CDR3 residues: CASSGTGREPLHF. The CDR3 DNA sequence: TGTGCCAGTAGTGGGACAGGTCGCGAACCCCTCCACTTT.

This clone appeared a single time. The rearrangement joins TRBV18 to TRBJ2-2; tentatively, D is TRBD1 (5 bases). The germline gives CDR1 KGHSH, CDR2 LQKENI. Trimming took off 3 bases at V and 0 bases at J, with 11 bases between the two ends. This CDR3 is built from 16 residues. The CDR3 loop is CASSPQGSSNTGELFF. CDR3 DNA sequence: TGTGCCAGCTCACCCCAGGGCAGCTCGAACACCGGGGAGCTGTTTTTT.

The chain uses TRBV4-1 and TRBJ2-7, with TRBD1 matching 8 bases. The ends lost 4 bases at V and 2 bases at J; junction bases unmatched: 13. The germline V gene encodes CDR1 MGHRA and CDR2 YSYEKL. The CDR3 runs 17 residues. Here the CDR3 reads CASSRTRVGQDAYEQYF. CDR3 in DNA: TGCGCCAGCAGCCGAACAAGAGTGGGACAGGACGCCTACGAGCAGTACTTC.

This clone was detected a few times. The chain employs TRBV9 and TRBJ2-3; TRBD2 aligns across 10 bases. This CDR3 comprises 14 residues. Germline V CDR1 and CDR2: SGDLS, YYNGEE. Trimming took 4 bases from V and 4 from J; bases not matched to a gene: 3. CDR3 DNA: TGTGCCAGCAGCTCTAGCGGGAGTTCAGATACGCAGTATTTT. Translating gives CASSSSGSSDTQYF.

Turning to this clone: The same CDR3 is also encoded by other DNA sequences in this sample. The chain couples TRBV9 to TRBJ2-3; 8 bases are a match to TRBD1. The trim removed 3 bases at V and 0 bases at J, leaving 3 bases unmatched. The germline V gene has CDR1 SGDLS and CDR2 YYNGEE. The CDR3 consists of 15 residues. The CDR3 coding sequence is TGTGCCAGCAGCGCCCGACAGGGGAGCACAGATACGCAGTATTTT. Amino acids: CASSARQGSTDTQYF.

This chain connects TRBV15 to TRBJ1-5; 8 nucleotides match TRBD1. The trim removed 8 bases at V and 3 bases at J, leaving 9 bases unmatched. The germline V gene encodes CDR1 LNHNV and CDR2 YYDKDF (reference sequence). The CDR3 consists of 15 residues. The CDR3 loop is CATRQQGVHNQPQHF. Written as DNA, the CDR3 is TGTGCCACCCGACAACAGGGGGTCCACAATCAGCCCCAGCATTTT.

The chain couples TRBV6-6 to TRBJ2-7, with D hard to call. Germline assignment: CDR1 MNHNY and CDR2 SVGAGI (reference sequence). V was cut by 6 bases and J by 7 bases, with 10 bases left in between. This CDR3 spans 11 amino acids. The CDR3 spells CASSNRDEQYF. DNA for the CDR3: TGTGCCAGCAGCAACAGAGATGAGCAGTACTTC.

This clone was found a few times. V gene TRBV5-4 combines with J gene TRBJ1-2; 8 nucleotides align to TRBD1. The CDR3 totals 15 residues. Germline CDR1 reads SGHNT; CDR2 reads YYREEE (reference sequence). V shed 3 bases, J shed 1 base, and the junction held 5 bases outside the gene matches. CDR3 bases: TGTGCCAGCAGCTCGCGGACAGGGAATAACTATGGCTACACCTTC. Its protein product is CASSSRTGNNYGYTF.

The rearrangement uses TRBV7-2 and TRBJ1-4; no reliable D call. Germline V gene data show CDR1 as SGHTA and CDR2 as FQGNSA. Trimming took 3 bases from V and 4 from J, leaving 9 bases between them. This CDR3 spans 14 amino acids. The CDR3 is CASSFGGYNEKLFF. CDR3 nucleotides: TGTGCCAGCAGCTTTGGAGGGTATAATGAAAAACTGTTTTTT. Based on the CDR3 plus reference TRBV7-2 and TRBJ1-4, the full variable domain is GAGVSQSPSNKVTEKGKDVELRCDPISGHTALYWYRQSLGQGLEFLIYFQGNSAPDKSGLPSDRFSAERTGGSVSTLTIQRTQQEDSAVYLCASSFGGYNEKLFFGSGTQLSVL.

This clone was detected once. This chain links TRBV7-8 with TRBJ2-7; maybe TRBD1 (5 bases). There are 13 residues in the CDR3. Per the germline V gene, CDR1 is SGHVS and CDR2 is FQNEAQ. V was pared by 1 base and J by 3 bases, with 7 bases between. The CDR3 nucleotides are TGTGCCAGCAGCTTAGGCAGGGTCTACGAGCAGTACTTC. Amino acids: CASSLGRVYEQYF.

This chain links TRBV4-1 with TRBJ2-1; D tentatively reads TRBD1 or TRBD2 (6 bases each). The CDR3 is made up of 16 amino acids. Trimming removed 6 bases from V and 2 bases from J, with 17 bases in between. CDR1 and CDR2 (germline): MGHRA, YSYEKL. CDR3 region: CASSPDTRGAYNEQFF. CDR3 nucleotide sequence: TGCGCCAGCAGTCCCGATACAAGGGGGGCCTACAATGAGCAGTTCTTC.

The chain recombines TRBV5-1 with TRBJ2-3; 7 bases agree with TRBD1. V was clipped by 4 bases and J by 1 base; unmatched bases: 3. This CDR3 has 14 residues. Germline loops: CDR1 SGHRS, CDR2 YFSETQ. CDR3 sequence: CASSKGQRTDTQYF. Written as DNA, the CDR3 is TGCGCCAGCAGCAAGGGACAGCGCACAGATACGCAGTATTTT.

The chain is built from TRBV5-4 and TRBJ1-4; 12 bases are shared with TRBD1. The CDR3 totals 17 residues. J lost 2 bases, V lost 4 bases, and 6 bases had no gene match. Looked up from germline, CDR1 is SGHNT and CDR2 is YYREEE (reference sequence). In DNA form, the CDR3 reads TGTGCCAGCAGCCGCCGGGACAGGGGGCGGACTAATGAAAAACTGTTTTTT. Protein: CASSRRDRGRTNEKLFF.

The rearrangement uses TRBV6-5 and TRBJ2-7; 7 bases line up with TRBD1. CDR3 size: 14 residues. V trimming: 5 bases; J trimming: 4 bases; junction bases outside the gene matches: 8. Germline V gene sequence: CDR1 MNHEY, CDR2 SVGAGI. The CDR3 bases are TGTGCCAGCAGTCGCCAAAACAGGGGTTACGAGCAGTACTTC. This gives the protein CASSRQNRGYEQYF.

The chain has TRBV18 and TRBJ2-5; 7 positions match TRBD1. Trimming cost V 4 bases and J 5 bases; bases outside gene matches: 4. Germline V CDR1 and CDR2: KGHSH, LQKENI. The CDR3 sequence is 13 residues long. In DNA form, the CDR3 reads TGTGCCAGCTCACTAACAGGGGCGGAGACCCAGTACTTC. Amino acid sequence: CASSLTGAETQYF. Filled out from reference TRBV18 and TRBJ2-5, the complete variable domain reads NAGVMQNPRHLVRRRGQEARLRCSPMKGHSHVYWYRQLPEEGLKFMVYLQKENIIDESGMPKERFSAEFPKEGPSILRIQQVVRGDSAAYFCASSLTGAETQYFGPGTRLLVL.

The V gene is TRBV28, the J gene TRBJ2-5; TRBD2 matches at 10 bases. This CDR3 has 15 residues. Losses at the gene ends were 3 bases for V and 2 bases for J; bases not matched to a gene: 3. Germline V lookup: CDR1 MDHEN, CDR2 SYDVKM. CDR3 DNA: TGTGCCAGCAGTTTTAGGACTAGCGGACAAGAGACCCAGTACTTC. It is translated as CASSFRTSGQETQYF.

A note on this clone: Other DNA sequences from this sample encode an identical CDR3 as well. The CDR3 region is CASSLARAEQYF. CDR3 DNA: TGTGCCAGCAGCTTGGCTAGAGCCGAGCAGTACTTC. J is TRBJ2-7 and V is TRBV5-6; D call uncertain. CDR1 and CDR2 (germline): SGHDT, YYEEEE. This CDR3 has 12 amino acids. V lost 0 bases to trimming and J lost 6 bases, with 7 bases between them.

The chain combines TRBV2 with TRBJ2-5, with D unclear. Trimming shortened V by 6 bases and J by 0 bases, and 11 bases separated the two germline ends. Germline V gene sequence: CDR1 SNHLY, CDR2 FYNNEI. The CDR3 loop spans 14 amino acids. CDR3 residues: CASRDTAYQETQYF. CDR3 DNA sequence: TGTGCCAGCAGGGATACAGCGTACCAAGAGACCCAGTACTTC.

V and J are TRBV19 and TRBJ2-3; the match to TRBD2 covers 11 bases. The CDR3 is 15 amino acids. Germline V lookup: CDR1 LNHDA, CDR2 SQIVND (reference sequence). The V segment lost 5 bases and the J segment 3 bases; nucleotides outside the gene matches: 4. CDR3 sequence (DNA): TGTGCCAGTAGTCTGACTAGCGGGGCGACAGATACGCAGTATTTT. This sequence encodes CASSLTSGATDTQYF. The complete variable domain, with remaining parts taken from reference TRBV19 and TRBJ2-3, reads DGGITQSPKYLFRKEGQNVTLSCEQNLNHDAMYWYRQDPGQGLRLIYYSQIVNDFQKGDIAEGYSVSREKKESFPLTVTSAQKNPTAFYLCASSLTSGATDTQYFGPGTRLTVL.

This clone was observed a handful of times. V and J are TRBV28 and TRBJ1-5; TRBD1 is a possible D gene (5 bases). In germline, CDR1 is MDHEN, CDR2 SYDVKM. The V gene lost 4 bases and the J gene lost 2 bases, with 12 bases spanning the gap. The CDR3 length is 15 residues. This CDR3 is CASSSPGRGNQPQHF. CDR3 DNA: TGTGCCAGCAGTTCCCCGGGACGGGGCAATCAGCCCCAGCATTTT.